These 21 T cell receptor beta chains came from one sample sequenced in a study of blood T cell repertoires in COVID-19. The assay was immunoSEQ multiplex PCR, and TCRdb's table has in-frame clones only and misses some. The table lists 100,000 or so clones, 80% to 95% of them singletons. The sample taken for sequencing was peripheral blood. The origin of the receptors is a man aged 60 to 69 with acute or convalescent COVID-19.

This chain connects TRBV20-1 to TRBJ1-1, with D tentatively TRBD1 (5 bases). Trimming shortened V by 3 bases and J by 5 bases, and 16 bases separated the two germline ends. Per germline, CDR1 DFQATT and CDR2 SNEGSKA (reference sequence). This CDR3 is 14 amino acids long. The CDR3 nucleotides read TGCAGTGCTAGTCGCGGGGGAATAAGTACTGAAGCTTTCTTT. It is translated as CSASRGGISTEAFF.

The rearrangement uses TRBV19 and TRBJ2-5, with TRBD2 identical over 12 bases. The CDR3 has 15 residues. V gave up 1 base and J gave up 5 bases; unmatched junction bases: 2. CDR1 and CDR2 (germline): LNHDA, SQIVND (reference sequence). In DNA, the CDR3 is TGTGCCAGTAGTATAGGCACTAGCGGGAGGGAGACCCAGTACTTC. Its translation: CASSIGTSGRETQYF.

The J gene is TRBJ2-5, the V gene TRBV6-1, with 9 bases lining up with TRBD2. Losses at the gene ends were 2 bases for V and 1 base for J; bases not matched to a gene: 11. The CDR3 contains 18 residues. Germline V gene data show CDR1 as MNHNS and CDR2 as SASEGT. Here the CDR3 reads CASSEFFYAGGTQETQYF. The CDR3 DNA follows: TGTGCCAGCAGTGAATTTTTTTATGCGGGAGGGACCCAAGAGACCCAGTACTTC.

In its sample, this clone was seen a few times. The CDR3 spells CASSSVPYQPQHF. The CDR3 nucleotides read TGTGCCAGCAGTTCGGTCCCATATCAGCCCCAGCATTTT. The chain employs TRBV6-6 and TRBJ1-5; D is unclear. Looked up from germline, CDR1 is MNHNY and CDR2 is SVGAGI (reference sequence). Trimming took off 4 bases at V and 5 bases at J, with 9 bases between the two ends. This CDR3 is built from 13 residues.

The rearrangement joins TRBV4-2 to TRBJ2-1, with 11 bases that match TRBD1. Germline assignment: CDR1 LGHNA and CDR2 YNFKEQ. CDR3 length: 15 amino acids. V trimming: 3 bases; J trimming: 5 bases; junction bases outside the gene matches: 3. The DNA of the CDR3 is TGTGCCAGCAGCCAGGGGGACAGGGGGGACAATGAGCAGTTCTTC. Translation: CASSQGDRGDNEQFF.

The gene calls are TRBV3-1 (or the pseudogene TRBV3-2) and TRBJ1-6; D is possibly TRBD1 (5 bases). The length of the CDR3 is 17 residues. Per the germline V gene, CDR1 is LGHDT and CDR2 is YNNKEL (reference sequence). V was trimmed by 0 bases and J by 0 bases, leaving 9 bases between them. CDR3 in DNA: TGTGCCAGCAGCCAAGATCTCGACAGCTCCTATAATTCACCCCTCCACTTT. The encoded protein is CASSQDLDSSYNSPLHF.

The V gene is TRBV5-6, the J gene TRBJ1-1; D is possibly TRBD1 (5 bases). V was pared by 0 bases and J by 1 base, with 10 bases between. Germline V gene sequence: CDR1 SGHDT, CDR2 YYEEEE. The CDR3 length is 15 residues. CDR3 bases: TGTGCCAGCAGCTTGGTAGGTCAGGGGAACACTGAAGCTTTCTTT. It translates to CASSLVGQGNTEAFF.

There are a few counts of this clone. The chain combines TRBV7-6 with TRBJ1-3, with D perhaps matching TRBD1 (6 bases). Germline lookup yields CDR1 SGHVS and CDR2 FNYEAQ. V dropped 5 bases and J dropped 4 bases, with 15 bases sitting between them. The CDR3 totals 15 residues. CDR3: CASSRQTGPGNTIYF. The DNA for the CDR3 is TGTGCCAGCAGCCGCCAGACAGGTCCCGGAAACACCATATATTTT.

The V and J genes are TRBV6-5 and TRBJ1-6, with 7 bases aligning to TRBD1. The CDR3 covers 13 residues. Germline CDR1 MNHEY, CDR2 SVGAGI. Trimming cost V 5 bases and J 12 bases; bases outside gene matches: 7. CDR3 sequence (DNA): TGTGCCAGCAGTCGTACAGGGGATGGACCCCTCCACTTT. Residues: CASSRTGDGPLHF.

This chain links TRBV11-3 with TRBJ1-4; the match to TRBD1 covers 8 bases. The CDR3 runs 16 residues. Trimming took 2 bases from V and 7 from J; bases not matched to a gene: 9. Germline CDR1 reads SGHNT; CDR2 reads YENEEA. The CDR3 nucleotides are TGTGCCAGCAGCTTATCCGGACAGGGTTCGGGTGAAAAACTGTTTTTT. Protein sequence: CASSLSGQGSGEKLFF.

This clone was counted between two and nine times. This chain connects TRBV11-2 to TRBJ1-1; D remains unclear. V was pared by 0 bases and J by 10 bases, with 9 bases between. The germline V gene encodes CDR1 SGHAT and CDR2 FQNNGV. This CDR3 is 12 amino acids long. The CDR3 reads CASSLDSSGAFF. CDR3 bases: TGTGCCAGCAGCTTAGATAGCAGTGGAGCTTTCTTT.

This chain joins TRBV10-3 and TRBJ2-5; 9 nucleotides agree with TRBD2. The J segment lost 4 bases and the V segment lost 4 bases, leaving 4 bases of the junction unmatched. The CDR3 is 14 amino acids. Germline loops: CDR1 ENHRY, CDR2 SYGVKD. The CDR3 DNA sequence: TGTGCCATCAGTGGGGGACTAGCTAGAGAGACCCAGTACTTC. It yields the protein CAISGGLARETQYF.

V is TRBV18 and J is TRBJ2-1; a possible D gene is TRBD2 (5 bases). CDR3 size: 13 residues. Germline loops: CDR1 KGHSH, CDR2 LQKENI. Trimming cost V 3 bases and J 5 bases, with 8 bases left between them. The CDR3 sequence is CASSPGRNNEQFF. The DNA of the CDR3 is TGTGCCAGCTCACCTGGGAGAAACAATGAGCAGTTCTTC.

The chain links TRBV28 to TRBJ1-2; 10 bases are a match to TRBD1. The CDR3 is 16 residues long. V lost 4 bases to trimming and J lost 6 bases; unmatched junction nucleotides: 11. CDR1 and CDR2 (germline): MDHEN, SYDVKM. DNA for the CDR3: TGTGCCAGCAGTTCCCAGGGACAGGGGCCTTATAATGGCTACACCTTC. Translation: CASSSQGQGPYNGYTF.

V is TRBV5-8 and J is TRBJ1-4; TRBD1 might be the D (5 bases). From germline, CDR1 is SGHTS and CDR2 YDEGEE. V gave up 5 bases and J gave up 8 bases, with 16 bases separating them. The CDR3 is 14 residues long. This CDR3 is CASSPDSHREKLFF. For the CDR3, the DNA is TGTGCCAGCAGTCCAGACAGTCACCGGGAAAAACTGTTTTTT.

This chain links TRBV5-1 with TRBJ2-3; weak D call: TRBD2 (6 bases). CDR1 is SGHRS and CDR2 is YFSETQ in the germline V gene. The germline V and J ends were trimmed by 2 bases and 1 base, with 17 bases remaining between them. This CDR3 has 17 amino acids. As DNA, the CDR3 is TGCGCCAGCAGCTTAGTAACTAGCCATATCGGCACAGATACGCAGTATTTT. It yields the protein CASSLVTSHIGTDTQYF.

Only one count was recorded for this clone. The chain has TRBV10-3 and TRBJ1-1; TRBD1 agrees at 7 bases. J was trimmed by 1 base and V by 1 base; bases with no gene match: 9. CDR3 length equals 17 residues. The germline V gene encodes CDR1 ENHRY and CDR2 SYGVKD. The CDR3 DNA follows: TGTGCCATCAGTGAGTTGGGACAGATCCCTACGAACACTGAAGCTTTCTTT. It codes for CAISELGQIPTNTEAFF.

The chain uses TRBV5-1 and TRBJ2-7; unclear D gene. Germline CDR1 SGHRS, CDR2 YFSETQ. V gave up 0 bases and J gave up 2 bases, with 15 bases separating them. This CDR3 contains 16 residues. The CDR3 DNA sequence: TGCGCCAGCAGCTTGGACCCCTTTACATCCACCTACGAGCAGTACTTC. Translating it yields CASSLDPFTSTYEQYF.

The chain is built from TRBV25-1 and TRBJ2-2; D may be TRBD1 (5 bases). This CDR3 region has 12 residues. The germline CDR1 and CDR2 sequences are MGHDK and SYGVNS. V lost 9 bases and J 8 bases, leaving 13 bases between the germline ends. CDR3: CASVLGAGELFF. DNA of the CDR3: TGTGCCAGTGTCCTAGGGGCTGGGGAGCTGTTTTTT.

CDR3 region: CASSLSGSGDTGELFF. The CDR3 region has the DNA TGTGCCAGCAGCCTGAGCGGGAGTGGGGACACCGGGGAGCTGTTTTTT. The chain recombines TRBV6-6 with TRBJ2-2; TRBD2 matches 8 bases. V lost 6 bases and J lost 3; bases outside the gene matches: 9. This CDR3 is built from 16 residues. CDR1 and CDR2 (germline): MNHNY, SVGAGI (reference sequence).

The CDR3, as DNA: TGTGCCAGCAGGGTTCCGATTTCGAGCTCTGGGGCCAACGTCCTGACTTTC. Translation: CASRVPISSSGANVLTF. The chain links TRBV2 to TRBJ2-6; D not certain. The CDR3 has 17 amino acids. The V gene's germline CDR1 is SNHLY and CDR2 FYNNEI. V lost 6 bases and J 0 bases, leaving 15 bases between the germline ends.